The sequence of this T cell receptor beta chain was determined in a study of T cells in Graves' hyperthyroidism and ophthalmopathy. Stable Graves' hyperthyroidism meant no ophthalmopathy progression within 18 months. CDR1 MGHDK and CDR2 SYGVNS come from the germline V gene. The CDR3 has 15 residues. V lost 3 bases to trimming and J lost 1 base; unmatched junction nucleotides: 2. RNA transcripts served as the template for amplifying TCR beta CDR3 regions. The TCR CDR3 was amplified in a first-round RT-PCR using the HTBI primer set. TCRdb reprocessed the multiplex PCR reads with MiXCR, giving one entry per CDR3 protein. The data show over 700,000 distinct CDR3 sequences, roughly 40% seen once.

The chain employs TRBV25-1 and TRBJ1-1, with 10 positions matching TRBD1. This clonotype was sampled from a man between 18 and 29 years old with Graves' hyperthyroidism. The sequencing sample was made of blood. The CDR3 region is CASSEGQGPNTEAFF. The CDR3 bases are TGTGCCAGCAGTGAGGGACAGGGGCCGAACACTGAAGCTTTCTTT.